These T cell receptor beta chains were read from a single sample in a study of shared clonotypes between healthy human individuals. TCRdb keeps only in-frame clones here, not all; method: immunoSEQ multiplex PCR. This table holds fewer than 850,000 clones, 90% found once. Input material: memory CD8+ T cells from PBMCs. These receptors were taken from a man aged 18 to 29 in good health. Some clones in this sample may be carry-over from other donors' samples. CDR3s include the opening cysteine and the closing phenylalanine or tryptophan. The D gene is left open where the match is weak. Not all rows give a size; the values are once, few, many and, for expanded clones, a class.

j_call d_call v_call clone_size cdr3_aa cdr3_nt
TRBJ1-1 TRBD1 TRBV27 . CASSLLGQGAEAFF TGTGCCAGCAGTTTGTTGGGACAGGGGGCGGAAGCTTTCTTT
TRBJ2-1 . TRBV10-1 once CASSDSNNEQFF TGCGCCAGCAGTGATTCGAACAATGAGCAGTTCTTC
TRBJ2-2 TRBD2 TRBV7-9 once CASSLVPGGLASTGELFF TGTGCCAGCAGCTTAGTCCCTGGGGGACTAGCCAGCACCGGGGAGCTGTTTTTT
TRBJ1-2 TRBD1 TRBV9 . CASTLGPLGTGNGYTF TGTGCCAGCACGCTGGGTCCTTTGGGGACAGGGAATGGCTACACCTTC
TRBJ2-7 TRBD2 TRBV27 once CASGTSGRYEQYF TGTGCCAGCGGGACTAGCGGGAGGTACGAGCAGTACTTC
TRBJ2-2 . TRBV7-9 . CASSLERVGSAGELFF TGTGCCAGCAGCTTAGAACGGGTCGGGAGTGCCGGGGAGCTGTTTTTT
TRBJ2-2 TRBD2 TRBV11-3 . CASSSPRGGPNTGELFF TGTGCCAGCAGCTCCCCACGGGGGGGGCCCAACACCGGGGAGCTGTTTTTT
TRBJ2-2 . TRBV11-3 once CASSLGRNTGELFF TGTGCCAGCAGCTTAGGCAGGAACACCGGGGAGCTGTTTTTT
TRBJ2-1 TRBD1 TRBV4-1 . CASSQDETGLISYNEQFF TGCGCCAGCAGCCAAGATGAGACAGGGCTGATCTCCTACAATGAGCAGTTCTTC
TRBJ2-3 . TRBV19 . CASSTLGDTQYF TGTGCCAGTAGTACCCTGGGGGATACGCAGTATTTT
TRBJ2-7 . TRBV27 once CASSWGPKRAYEQYF TGTGCCAGCAGTTGGGGGCCCAAGCGGGCCTACGAGCAGTACTTC
TRBJ2-3 TRBD2 TRBV5-1 . CASSLATLAVYTDTQYF TGCGCCAGCAGCTTGGCCACACTAGCGGTATACACAGATACGCAGTATTTT
TRBJ2-3 . TRBV7-3 . CASSLEGGTDTQYF TGTGCCAGCAGCTTAGAGGGGGGCACAGATACGCAGTATTTT
TRBJ1-6 . TRBV28 . CASLQGKGNSPLHF TGTGCCAGCCTACAGGGTAAAGGGAATTCACCCCTCCACTTT
TRBJ1-5 . TRBV15 . CATSTQGSSNQPQHF TGTGCCACCAGCACCCAGGGGAGTAGCAATCAGCCCCAGCATTTT
TRBJ1-5 . TRBV7-8 . CASSLGFRDSNQPQHF TGTGCCAGCAGCTTAGGGTTCCGGGATAGCAATCAGCCCCAGCATTTT
TRBJ1-5 TRBD1 TRBV5-6 few CASSVGQGFRPQHF TGTGCCAGCAGCGTGGGACAGGGTTTTCGGCCCCAGCATTTT
TRBJ2-7 . TRBV30 . CAWSGGQPPYEQYF TGTGCCTGGAGTGGGGGACAACCTCCCTACGAGCAGTACTTC